The present TCR beta chain was sequenced within a study of T cell responses to AZD1222 COVID-19 vaccine. A remark on this clone: The antigen is undetermined.

The data were produced by immunoSEQ multiplex PCR, yet TCRdb's version contains in-frame clones alone and is incomplete. This sample has roughly 150,000 clones, with roughly 90% found just once. General study findings and limits: Reports indicate that nearly half of spike-specific TCRs are directed at unmutated variant regions. Clonal diversity may have been underestimated in mostly white British donors. Baseline seropositivity characterized only six or seven AZD1222 recipients.

Material: peripheral blood, obtained on day 0 of AZD1222 vaccination. This sequence was found in an adult in good health.

CDR3 residues: CASSPRPIQDGQEETQYF. CDR3 coding DNA: TGTGCCAGCTCACCACGGCCGATTCAAGATGGACAGGAGGAGACCCAGTACTTC. This chain uses TRBV18 with TRBJ2-5; 7 nucleotides line up with TRBD1. The trim removed 1 base at V and 5 bases at J, leaving 16 bases unmatched. Germline assignment: CDR1 KGHSH and CDR2 LQKENI. This CDR3 contains 18 residues.